This T cell receptor beta chain derives from a study of T cell repertoires in cytomegalovirus infection. Study in general: CMV infection plus the matching HLA type was flagged by public TCR beta signatures.

TCRdb independently ran MiXCR on the reads; one entry per CDR3 protein. The sample contains about 260,000 distinct CDR3 sequences, roughly 9% of which appear only once. This clonotype was picked up many times. This TCR came from a human donor in good health (CMV status not recorded). Some clones in this sample may be carry-over from other donors' samples. The specimen was PBMCs.

The CDR3 reads CASSINPSGSSYEQYF. The CDR3 DNA follows: TGTGCCAGCAGCATCAATCCTAGCGGGAGCTCCTACGAGCAGTACTTC. The J gene is TRBJ2-7, the V gene TRBV7-2; 10 nucleotides align to TRBD2. The junction had 7 bases not matched to a gene; V was cut back by 5 bases and J by 0 bases. Germline loops: CDR1 SGHTA, CDR2 FQGNSA. CDR3 size: 16 residues.